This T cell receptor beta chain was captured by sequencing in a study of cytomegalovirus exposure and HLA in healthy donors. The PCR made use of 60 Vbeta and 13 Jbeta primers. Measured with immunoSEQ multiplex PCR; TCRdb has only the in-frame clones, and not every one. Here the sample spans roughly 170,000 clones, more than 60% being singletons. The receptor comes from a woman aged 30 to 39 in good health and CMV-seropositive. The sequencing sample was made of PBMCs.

The DNA for the CDR3 is TGTGCCAGCAGTCCGGGACAGGACACCTACGAGCAGTACTTC. Translated: CASSPGQDTYEQYF. The chain is built from TRBV28 and TRBJ2-7; 8 bases are shared with TRBD1. Germline assignment: CDR1 MDHEN and CDR2 SYDVKM. The junction had 5 bases not matched to a gene; V was cut back by 5 bases and J by 2 bases. The length of the CDR3 is 14 residues. Using reference TRBV28 and TRBJ2-7 for the parts outside the CDR3, the full variable domain is DVKVTQSSRYLVKRTGEKVFLECVQDMDHENMFWYRQDPGLGLRLIYFSYDVKMKEKGDIPEGYSVSREKKERFSLILESASTNQTSMYLCASSPGQDTYEQYFGPGTRLTVT.